This TCR beta chain appears in the sequencing data of a study of beta chain features in type 1 diabetes. Study context: Investigators examined roughly 99,000,000 sorted cells across all samples.

Study results and caveats: The study found that naive, central memory and Treg TCRB repertoires appeared more similar in patients than in healthy donors. The study found moderately but significantly shorter TCRB CDR3s in all four CD4+ subsets of Type 1 diabetes patients.

The sequenced template was cDNA made from the entire isolated RNA. Around 3.57 million reads was the average for naive, central memory and regulatory T cell samples. Sequencing was performed with immunoSEQ multiplex PCR; in TCRdb, only in-frame clones are kept and a portion is missing. The sample contains roughly 500,000 clones, roughly 30% of which appear only once. This CDR3 is 17 amino acids long. V was cut by 0 bases and J by 7 bases, with 19 bases left in between. Germline V lookup: CDR1 SGHVS, CDR2 FNYEAQ. Comments on this clone: Antigen unknown.

Specimen: naive CD4+ T cells from blood. V and J are TRBV7-6 and TRBJ2-1, with D perhaps matching TRBD1 or TRBD2 (6 bases each). This TCR derives from a young man in good health. Here the CDR3 reads CASSLAHTGWGANEQFF. CDR3 coding DNA: TGTGCCAGCAGCTTAGCCCATACAGGGTGGGGGGCTAATGAGCAGTTCTTC.